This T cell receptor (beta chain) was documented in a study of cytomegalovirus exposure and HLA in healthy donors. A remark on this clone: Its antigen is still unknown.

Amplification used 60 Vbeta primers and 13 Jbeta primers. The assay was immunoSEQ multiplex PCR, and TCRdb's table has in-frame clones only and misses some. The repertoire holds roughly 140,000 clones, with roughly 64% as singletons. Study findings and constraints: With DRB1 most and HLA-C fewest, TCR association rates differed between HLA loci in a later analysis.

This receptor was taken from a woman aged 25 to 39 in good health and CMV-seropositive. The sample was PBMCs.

CDR3 bases: TGTGCCAGCAGTCCGTTTACAGAAAACACTGAAGCTTTCTTT. Protein sequence: CASSPFTENTEAFF. The chain combines TRBV2 with TRBJ1-1, with D hard to call. The CDR3 totals 14 residues. CDR1 and CDR2 (germline): SNHLY, FYNNEI. V was pared by 5 bases and J by 2 bases, with 12 bases between. The full variable domain, its missing parts supplied by reference TRBV2 and TRBJ1-1, is EPEVTQTPSHQVTQMGQEVILRCVPISNHLYFYWYRQILGQKVEFLVSFYNNEISEKSEIFDDQFSVERPDGSNFTLKIRSTKLEDSAMYFCASSPFTENTEAFFGQGTRLTVV.